One T cell receptor (beta chain) is described in this entry. The germline V and J ends were trimmed by 4 bases and 0 bases, with 9 bases remaining between them. CDR3 size: 15 residues. Germline-derived CDR1 and CDR2 are MRHNA and SNTAGT. The protocol was immunoSEQ multiplex PCR, while the TCRdb copy is restricted to in-frame clones and leaves out a portion. Of more than 550,000 clones listed, roughly 88% were seen once; the top ten hold around 0.0094%. The sample originates from a study of shared T cell receptors in the human thymus. The same specimen was also included in a second study, on human thymus T cells. Turning to that study: Infants served as donors; they were healthy and Finnish and were having corrective surgery for congenital heart defects. Corrective cardiac surgery supplied the resected thymus tissue. Biased V and J segment usage appeared in thymus and peripheral blood. Thymic repertoires of unrelated individuals were reported in related research to overlap highly.

Specimen: thymocytes. The clonotype was recovered from a girl under three years old with a congenital heart defect. The chain employs TRBV6-4 and TRBJ2-2; D gene ambiguous. The DNA for the CDR3 is TGTGCCAGCAGTGTCCTTCCCGCGAACACCGGGGAGCTGTTTTTT. Protein: CASSVLPANTGELFF.